Detailed here is one T cell receptor (beta chain). Its antigen remains unknown. The sample is drawn from a study of OX40 agonist ivuxolimab in advanced cancers. Study at large: Partial responses were achieved by three patients, of whom one had hepatocellular carcinoma and two had cutaneous melanoma. Whole-study results and caveats: Determination of antigen specificity was not performed for the expanded peripheral T cells.

Data came from immunoSEQ multiplex PCR; TCRdb stores just in-frame clones and leaves some out. The sample carries tens of thousands of clones, roughly 92% recorded once. The V and J ends lost 1 base and 5 bases respectively, with 2 bases between them. Germline assignment: CDR1 SGHNT and CDR2 YENEEA. There are 11 residues in the CDR3. The sequencing used CD4+ or CD8+ T cells sorted from blood, collected in a trial of the OX40 agonist ivuxolimab. J is TRBJ2-5 and V is TRBV11-3; D not certain. The TCR sequence derives from an adult with an advanced solid tumor such as melanoma, head and neck, liver or kidney cancer. The CDR3 bases are TGTGCCAGCAGCTTAGCTGAGACCCAGTACTTC. Its translation: CASSLAETQYF.